Below are 28 T cell receptor beta chains sequenced from a single sample in a study of blood T cell repertoires in COVID-19 (TCRdb year 2020). The receptor library was made with the immunoSEQ multiplex PCR assay. The table comes from immuneACCESS by way of TCRdb, which keeps in-frame sequences with V and J called. Part of the clones is missing from these tables; in studies checked, under half for an unresolved V gene and the rest for unknown reasons. Within this sample are approximately 250,000 clones, with roughly 86% of them counted one time only. About 1.7% of the sample rests with the top ten. Sequenced sample: peripheral blood. All receptors derive from a woman in her fifties or sixties who had recovered from COVID-19.

This clone has only one observation. This rearrangement joins TRBV6-5 to TRBJ2-3; D remains ambiguous. Between the trimmed V and J ends, which lost 2 bases and 9 bases, there was a span of 12 bases. The CDR3 has 13 residues. In germline, CDR1 is MNHEY, CDR2 SVGAGI. DNA for the CDR3: TGTGCCAGCAGTTACCCCGCTCATGGCACGCAGTATTTT. It specifies CASSYPAHGTQYF.

V gene TRBV2 combines with J gene TRBJ2-3, with TRBD2 matching 9 bases. With V trimmed by 7 bases and J by 0 bases, 5 bases remained unmatched. This CDR3 spans 15 amino acids. Per the germline V gene, CDR1 is SNHLY and CDR2 is FYNNEI. This chain's CDR3 is CASMGTSRSTDTQYF. For the CDR3, the DNA is TGTGCCAGCATGGGGACTAGCCGAAGCACAGATACGCAGTATTTT.

The chain couples TRBV7-6 to TRBJ2-4; 9 positions agree with TRBD1. The junction had 8 bases not matched to a gene; V was cut back by 1 base and J by 1 base. Per the germline V gene, CDR1 is SGHVS and CDR2 is FNYEAQ. CDR3 length: 18 amino acids. The CDR3 sequence is CASSLGPHRGQAKNIQYF. DNA for the CDR3: TGTGCCAGCAGCTTAGGGCCTCACAGGGGGCAGGCCAAAAACATTCAGTACTTC. The full variable domain, in which reference TRBV7-6 and TRBJ2-4 provide the parts outside the CDR3, is GAGVSQSPRYKVTKRGQDVALRCDPISGHVSLYWYRQALGQGPEFLTYFNYEAQQDKSGLPNDRFSAERPEGSISTLTIQRTEQRDSAMYRCASSLGPHRGQAKNIQYFGAGTRLSVL.

The chain uses TRBV4-3 and TRBJ1-5; D gene unclear. V shed 5 bases and J shed 6 bases, with 11 bases lying between them. The CDR3 is 13 amino acids. The germline V gene has CDR1 LGHNA and CDR2 YSLEER. CDR3 sequence: CASSYQVTQPQHF. The CDR3 DNA follows: TGCGCCAGCAGCTACCAGGTGACTCAGCCCCAGCATTTT.

In its sample, this clone was seen a few times. The chain combines TRBV19 with TRBJ1-1, with 8 bases fitting TRBD1. This CDR3 is built from 14 residues. Germline CDR1 LNHDA, CDR2 SQIVND (reference sequence). Trimming cost V 4 bases and J 4 bases; bases outside gene matches: 5. CDR3 protein: CASSNQGAATEAFF. CDR3 bases: TGTGCCAGTAGTAACCAGGGGGCGGCCACTGAAGCTTTCTTT.

This sequence joins TRBV4-3 and TRBJ2-7; D is uncertain. The CDR3 is made up of 16 amino acids. Germline V gene sequence: CDR1 LGHNA, CDR2 YSLEER. Trimming pared 4 bases from V and 0 bases from J, leaving 16 bases between. The CDR3 DNA follows: TGCGCCAGCAGCCCATTCCCCGGAGAAAGCTCCTACGAGCAGTACTTC. Translating it yields CASSPFPGESSYEQYF.

This chain links TRBV11-3 with TRBJ2-1, with 9 positions matching TRBD2. V shed 6 bases, J shed 6 bases, and the junction held 18 bases outside the gene matches. Germline-derived CDR1 and CDR2 are SGHNT and YENEEA. CDR3 length equals 18 residues. This CDR3 reads CASSLSSGAVTLLNEQFF. CDR3 sequence (DNA): TGTGCCAGCAGTTTATCTAGCGGGGCTGTTACTCTTCTCAATGAGCAGTTCTTC.

The sample holds a few counts of this clone. The rearrangement joins TRBV10-3 to TRBJ1-4; TRBD1 might be the D (6 bases). Trimming took 8 bases from V and 2 from J, leaving 12 bases between them. CDR1 ENHRY and CDR2 SYGVKD come from the germline V gene. The CDR3 loop spans 14 amino acids. The CDR3 here is CAIAKQGTNEKLFF. DNA for the CDR3: TGTGCCATCGCAAAACAGGGTACTAATGAAAAACTGTTTTTT.

As DNA, the CDR3 is TGTGCCAGCAGCTTTACCGGGTCGAGCGGGATCTATGGCTACACCTTC. Protein sequence: CASSFTGSSGIYGYTF. The V and J genes are TRBV7-3 and TRBJ1-2, with D hard to call. V lost 3 bases and J lost 4, with 18 bases in between. CDR3 length: 16 amino acids. The V gene's germline CDR1 is SGHTA and CDR2 FQGTGA. The full variable domain, rest sourced from reference TRBV7-3 and TRBJ1-2, is GAGVSQTPSNKVTEKGKYVELRCDPISGHTALYWYRQSLGQGPEFLIYFQGTGAADDSGLPNDRFFAVRPEGSVSTLKIQRTERGDSAVYLCASSFTGSSGIYGYTFGSGTRLTVV.

The chain recombines TRBV28 with TRBJ1-1; D uncertain. V lost 6 bases, J lost 0 bases, and 8 bases lay in between. CDR1 is MDHEN, CDR2 SYDVKM, per germline. The length of the CDR3 is 13 residues. CDR3 in amino acids: CASRFLLNTEAFF. The CDR3 region has the DNA TGTGCCAGCAGATTTCTCTTGAACACTGAAGCTTTCTTT.

The chain is built from TRBV5-1 and TRBJ1-1; TRBD1 agrees at 7 bases. V dropped 1 base and J dropped 1; count of bases not matched to a gene: 7. Germline CDR1 reads SGHRS; CDR2 reads YFSETQ. There are 16 residues in the CDR3. As DNA, the CDR3 is TGCGCCAGCAGCTTGAATCCGGCAGGGGGGAACACTGAAGCTTTCTTT. It yields the protein CASSLNPAGGNTEAFF.

The V and J genes are TRBV20-1 and TRBJ2-7; D is possibly TRBD1 (6 bases). The CDR3 runs 11 residues. Trimming took off 5 bases at V and 7 bases at J, with 12 bases between the two ends. Germline V lookup: CDR1 DFQATT, CDR2 SNEGSKA (reference sequence). The CDR3 DNA sequence: TGCAGTGCTCTAGGACAGAAGGAGCAGTACTTC. This translates into CSALGQKEQYF.

V usage is TRBV10-3 and J usage is TRBJ1-2, with 8 bases lining up with TRBD1. J was trimmed by 7 bases and V by 2 bases; bases with no gene match: 9. The CDR3 contains 15 residues. Germline CDR1 and CDR2: ENHRY and SYGVKD. The chain's CDR3 is CAISEPRQGQVGYTF. CDR3 nucleotides: TGTGCCATCAGTGAGCCCCGACAGGGGCAGGTTGGCTACACCTTC.

The gene calls are TRBV4-2 and TRBJ1-4; D possibly corresponds to TRBD1 (6 bases). CDR1 is LGHNA, CDR2 YNFKEQ, per germline. The V end was cut by 6 bases, the J end by 4 bases, with 9 bases between. This CDR3 spans 13 amino acids. CDR3 sequence (DNA): TGTGCCAGCAGGACAGGTCTTAATGAAAAACTGTTTTTT. Protein sequence: CASRTGLNEKLFF.

The count of this clone is one. DNA of the CDR3: TGTGCCAGCATGGAGGGGGCAGATGAAAAACTGTTTTTT. Its translation is CASMEGADEKLFF. The chain couples TRBV2 to TRBJ1-4, with 7 bases lining up with TRBD1. Germline V gene data show CDR1 as SNHLY and CDR2 as FYNNEI. The J segment lost 6 bases and the V segment lost 7 bases, leaving 5 bases of the junction unmatched. The CDR3 length is 13 residues.

The chain couples TRBV2 to TRBJ2-1; TRBD1 matches at 8 bases. The J segment lost 6 bases and the V segment lost 6 bases, leaving 4 bases of the junction unmatched. CDR1 and CDR2 (germline): SNHLY, FYNNEI. The CDR3 consists of 13 residues. CDR3 sequence reads: CASRAQGANEQFF. CDR3 DNA: TGTGCCAGCAGGGCGCAGGGGGCCAATGAGCAGTTCTTC.

This clone was detected once. The chain couples TRBV6-5 to TRBJ1-1; possibly TRBD1 for D (5 bases). Germline loops: CDR1 MNHEY, CDR2 SVGAGI. The CDR3 extends over 15 amino acids. Deletions cut 0 bases from V and 0 bases from J, with 8 bases between. The CDR3 sequence is CASSYSGLLNTEAFF. In DNA, the CDR3 is TGTGCCAGCAGTTACTCGGGACTGTTGAACACTGAAGCTTTCTTT.

This clone was seen a single time. The V call is TRBV4-1, the J call TRBJ2-7; 8 nucleotides line up with TRBD1. The J segment lost 3 bases and the V segment lost 1 base, leaving 5 bases of the junction unmatched. Germline values: CDR1 MGHRA, CDR2 YSYEKL. There are 15 residues in the CDR3. Here the CDR3 DNA reads TGCGCCAGCAGCCAAGGGACAGGGAGTGGCTACGAGCAGTACTTC. It encodes CASSQGTGSGYEQYF.

The J gene is TRBJ2-1, the V gene TRBV11-2, with 9 bases lining up with TRBD1. J gave up 4 bases and V 5 bases, and 6 bases lay outside the gene matches. Per the germline V gene, CDR1 is SGHAT and CDR2 is FQNNGV. The CDR3 contains 15 residues. The chain's CDR3 is CASSTGTGTYNEQFF. In nucleotides, the CDR3 is TGTGCCAGCAGCACCGGGACAGGGACTTACAATGAGCAGTTCTTC.

This clone was counted only a few times. The chain couples TRBV7-2 to TRBJ2-1, with D tentatively TRBD2 (5 bases). Trimming pared 8 bases from V and 0 bases from J, leaving 14 bases between. Per germline, CDR1 SGHTA and CDR2 FQGNSA. The CDR3 totals 15 residues. The CDR3 is CASGPGSNSYNEQFF. The CDR3 nucleotides read TGTGCCAGCGGACCGGGGAGCAACTCCTACAATGAGCAGTTCTTC.

In nucleotides, the CDR3 is TGTGCCAGCAGTTACTCCGGGGACAGGGGGTGGCAGCCCCAGCATTTT. Translation gives CASSYSGDRGWQPQHF. This chain uses TRBV6-5 with TRBJ1-5; 11 nucleotides line up with TRBD1. Germline lookup yields CDR1 MNHEY and CDR2 SVGAGI. The junction had 5 bases not matched to a gene; V was cut back by 0 bases and J by 7 bases. The CDR3 is made up of 16 amino acids.

The chain carries TRBV5-4 and TRBJ1-1; 9 bases line up with TRBD1. CDR1 SGHNT and CDR2 YYREEE come from the germline V gene (reference sequence). The CDR3 length is 18 residues. The V and J ends lost 3 bases and 8 bases, in that order; junction bases with no gene match: 20. CDR3 region: CASSYAVGTGRQLEEAFF. The CDR3 DNA sequence: TGTGCCAGCAGCTATGCGGTTGGGACAGGGCGCCAGCTTGAAGAAGCTTTCTTT.

The DNA of the CDR3 is TGTGCCAGCAGTTCCTCGACTAGCTCTGGCACAGATACGCAGTATTTT. Translation: CASSSSTSSGTDTQYF. The rearrangement links TRBV6-5 to TRBJ2-3, with 7 bases identical to TRBD2. CDR1 and CDR2 from the germline V gene are MNHEY and SVGAGI. With V trimmed by 4 bases and J by 1 base, 8 bases remained unmatched. This CDR3 is 16 amino acids long.

The gene calls are TRBV28 and TRBJ1-6, with D perhaps TRBD1 (5 bases). Per the germline V gene, CDR1 is MDHEN and CDR2 is SYDVKM. The CDR3 is 12 residues long. CDR3 in amino acids: CAGRGSNSPLHF. CDR3 nucleotides: TGTGCGGGGCGGGGGTCAAATTCACCCCTCCACTTT.

This clone came up many times. The V call is TRBV20-1, the J call TRBJ1-1, with D perhaps matching TRBD1 (5 bases). The CDR3 has 10 residues. V lost 7 bases to trimming and J lost 3 bases, with 6 bases between them. Germline V lookup: CDR1 DFQATT, CDR2 SNEGSKA (reference sequence). The CDR3 nucleotides read TGCAGTGGACAGTACACTGAAGCTTTCTTT. Translation: CSGQYTEAFF.

This chain uses TRBV18 with TRBJ1-1; D perhaps matches TRBD1 (5 bases). CDR1 and CDR2 (germline): KGHSH, LQKENI. The germline V and J ends were trimmed by 3 bases and 3 bases, with 14 bases remaining between them. This CDR3 region has 15 residues. The CDR3 here is CASSPRQTRDTEAFF. The CDR3 DNA is TGTGCCAGCTCACCTCGACAGACCAGGGACACTGAAGCTTTCTTT.

The chain is built from TRBV29-1 and TRBJ2-7, with 10 nucleotides matching TRBD1. The V and J ends lost 7 bases and 6 bases, in that order; junction bases with no gene match: 6. The CDR3 extends over 12 amino acids. CDR1 SQVTM and CDR2 ANQGSEA come from the germline V gene. For the CDR3, the DNA is TGCAGCGCCCGGACAGGGGGTGGCGAGCAGTACTTC. Encoded protein: CSARTGGGEQYF.

The rearrangement joins TRBV10-3 to TRBJ2-7, with 13 nucleotides matching TRBD2. The CDR3 spans 14 residues. Germline-derived CDR1 and CDR2 are ENHRY and SYGVKD. J was trimmed by 3 bases and V by 6 bases; bases with no gene match: 2. In DNA form, the CDR3 reads TGTGCCATCAGAGGACTAGCGGGGGACTACGAGCAGTACTTC. It codes for CAIRGLAGDYEQYF.